The present T cell receptor beta chain was sequenced within a study of cytomegalovirus exposure and HLA in healthy donors. Study as a whole: Around 87 million unique TCRs, all from HLA-typed donors, were included in an early release of the data. Regarding the study as a whole: Most TCRs appeared rarely, but some public TCRs recurred in many donors. Specific recognition of CMV antigens was confirmed in vitro for a few chains (all CMV-associated). In a later analysis, a missense DCLRE1C variant was linked to TCR beta V- and J-gene trimming.

Germline CDR1 and CDR2: SEHNR and FQNEAQ (reference sequence). Trimming shortened V by 3 bases and J by 9 bases, and 23 bases separated the two germline ends. The CDR3 loop spans 16 amino acids. Comments on this clone: The antigen is not known.

This PCR relied on a set of 60 Vbeta primers and 13 Jbeta primers. TCRdb's copy holds only in-frame clones and misses some; the assay was immunoSEQ multiplex PCR. The sample has some 130,000 clones, around four fifths seen once. This chain links TRBV7-9 with TRBJ1-1, with D possibly TRBD1 on 6 matching bases. The receptor was derived from a boy between 10 and 17 years old in good health and CMV-seronegative. Sequencing was carried out using PBMCs. The DNA of the CDR3 is TGTGCCAGCAGCTTCACAGGGTCGGCCGGAATCCAGAAAGCTTTCTTT. Protein sequence: CASSFTGSAGIQKAFF.